The sequence of this T cell receptor beta chain was determined in a study of T cell changes during pregnancy in multiple sclerosis. Sequencing used immunoSEQ multiplex PCR; TCRdb keeps in-frame clones, though not all of them. The table includes roughly 100,000 clones, about 89% detected once. CDR1 is MGHDK and CDR2 is SYGVNS in the germline V gene. The V end lost 8 bases, the J end lost 6 bases, and 16 bases lay between the germline ends. The CDR3 contains 13 residues. The V and J genes are TRBV25-1 and TRBJ2-5; D possibly corresponds to TRBD1 (6 bases). The material sequenced was peripheral blood, taken after pregnancy. This clonotype was obtained from a female donor with multiple sclerosis, enrolled in a pregnancy study. CDR3 protein: CASGSTGEKTQYF. The CDR3 DNA follows: TGTGCCAGCGGTTCGACAGGCGAGAAGACCCAGTACTTC.